This T cell receptor beta chain appears in the sequencing data of a study of OX40 agonist ivuxolimab in advanced cancers. About the research overall: Of the patients, three showed partial responses, one with hepatocellular carcinoma and two with cutaneous melanoma.

Germline V gene sequence: CDR1 SGHRS, CDR2 YFSETQ. CDR3 length: 14 amino acids. V dropped 2 bases and J dropped 1 base, with 9 bases sitting between them. Using immunoSEQ multiplex PCR, the repertoire was profiled, and TCRdb retains in-frame clones only, with some absent. The table records tens of thousands of clones, approximately 94% of them present only once. The source of this sequence is an adult with an advanced solid tumor such as melanoma, head and neck, liver or kidney cancer. The starting material was CD4+ or CD8+ T cells sorted from blood, obtained in a trial of the OX40 agonist ivuxolimab. The rearrangement joins TRBV5-1 to TRBJ1-1; possibly TRBD1 for D (6 bases). CDR3 nucleotide sequence: TGCGCCAGCAGCTTAGGACAGCCGAACACTGAAGCTTTCTTT. It translates to CASSLGQPNTEAFF.